A selection of T cell receptor beta chains follows, all from one sample in a study of blood T cell repertoires in COVID-19. Here immunoSEQ multiplex PCR was the method, and the copy in TCRdb shows in-frame clones only, minus some. In the table there are fewer than 350,000 clones, about 90% of which are singletons. Sequences were obtained from peripheral blood. Every receptor here comes from a woman between 25 and 40 years old who had recovered from COVID-19. The conserved cysteine and the conserved F or W are not part of the CDR3 here. The D gene is left open where the match is weak. Expanded clones are given a class, and other clones once, few, many or no size at all.

CDR3	size	D	V
ASSLARGFNTPNTDTQY	NA	NA	TRBV5-1
ASSIQRGANEQF	NA	TRBD2	TRBV19
ASSVSPGQVSYEQY	once	TRBD1	TRBV9
AISESQVGTQPQH	NA	NA	TRBV10-3
ASSQRLVIEQF	NA	NA	TRBV4-2
AWTGGGYTEAF	NA	NA	TRBV30
AWSVGPRFYGYT	few	NA	TRBV30
ASSLETARGGELF	NA	NA	TRBV5-1
ASSLGGSQETQY	NA	NA	TRBV27
ASSIPQQGSTEAF	NA	TRBD1	TRBV19
ASSPTGGTNEKLF	few	NA	TRBV18
ASSPGQGRHEQY	NA	TRBD1	TRBV5-6
APPGFHEQY	few	NA	TRBV10-1
AWTRPTGYEQY	NA	NA	TRBV30
ASSLYGGRAF	NA	NA	TRBV27
ASSYSRGNTEAF	few	NA	TRBV6-5
ASSQPDTIY	NA	NA	TRBV3-1/TRBV3-2
ASSGQGGTEAF	once	TRBD1	TRBV12-3/TRBV12-4
AISETTTGGLGDTQY	NA	TRBD1	TRBV10-3
ASSVAPGQNYGYT	NA	TRBD1	TRBV9
SVQTAGMWDTEAF	NA	NA	TRBV29-1
ASSLSGNYYNEQF	NA	NA	TRBV5-1
ASGWGTSGSEETQY	NA	TRBD2	TRBV12-5
AISMYTSGISYEQY	NA	TRBD2	TRBV10-3
ASSYSGYQPQH	NA	NA	TRBV6-2/TRBV6-3
ASSFVAGSEQY	NA	NA	TRBV7-9
ASSPKGGALNEQF	NA	NA	TRBV4-2
ASSLTGQRLF	NA	TRBD1	TRBV7-2
ASSLAGLRAGELF	NA	NA	TRBV7-9
ASSIGRHTSGNTIY	NA	NA	TRBV19
ASSQGNSPLH	NA	NA	TRBV6-5
ASSKVTEGKDTEAF	NA	NA	TRBV21-1
ASSLEGVSNQPQH	NA	NA	TRBV5-1
ASSQARGHETQY	NA	TRBD1	TRBV3-1/TRBV3-2
ASSLGQGTNTGELF	NA	TRBD1	TRBV27
ASSEAQAPGELF	NA	NA	TRBV2
ATAAGVSGNTIY	NA	NA	TRBV19
ASSEGGFLRETQY	NA	NA	TRBV25-1
ASSQLTGDEQY	NA	NA	TRBV3-1/TRBV3-2
ASSLQGYGYT	NA	NA	TRBV12-3/TRBV12-4
ASSVASDRGFLDGYT	once	TRBD1	TRBV9
ASSWDRVSEQY	NA	TRBD1	TRBV2
ASSQDSGGWYEQY	NA	TRBD2	TRBV4-2
ASRSGGGQPQH	NA	NA	TRBV6-1
ASSEGTSGTSSYNEQF	NA	TRBD2	TRBV2
ASSYGPSSYEQY	NA	NA	TRBV6-5
ASSFSYTKRETQY	once	NA	TRBV5-1
ASSSDRGQSPLH	NA	TRBD1	TRBV6-6
ASSLLDYGEQY	NA	NA	TRBV5-1
ASSYSERDGNEKLF	once	NA	TRBV6-2/TRBV6-3
ASSQELRTSGQETQY	NA	TRBD2	TRBV3-1/TRBV3-2
ASSLGTGVQPQH	NA	TRBD1	TRBV19